This passage covers 11 T cell receptor beta chains from one sample sequenced in a study of cytomegalovirus exposure and HLA in healthy donors. Primers for the PCR totalled 60 Vbeta and 13 Jbeta. Here immunoSEQ multiplex PCR was the method, and the copy in TCRdb shows in-frame clones only, minus some. The table records about 93,000 clones, approximately 64% of them present only once. The sequenced sample was PBMCs. These receptors were collected from a boy younger than 18 in good health and CMV-seropositive.

The J gene is TRBJ2-5, the V gene TRBV23-1; D might be TRBD1 (6 bases). The J call could be wrong; TRBJ2-7 is a better fit for the DNA end. TRBV23-1 is assigned to the ORF class and has an uncertain function. The CDR3 covers 16 residues. CDR3: CASSPIQRGFAYEQYF. CDR3 DNA: TGCGCCAGCAGTCCCATCCAGAGGGGGTTCGCCTACGAGCAGTACTTC.

This chain links TRBV5-1 with TRBJ1-4, with 8 bases that match TRBD1. V lost 4 bases to trimming and J lost 8 bases; unmatched junction nucleotides: 13. Germline V CDR1 and CDR2: SGHRS, YFSETQ. The CDR3 has 16 amino acids. The chain's CDR3 is CASSARGRGPLEKLFF. The DNA of the CDR3 is TGCGCCAGCAGCGCAAGGGGCAGGGGGCCACTAGAAAAACTGTTTTTT.

V and J are TRBV5-4 and TRBJ1-2; the match to TRBD1 covers 9 bases. Per germline, CDR1 SGHNT and CDR2 YYREEE (reference sequence). CDR3 length: 16 residues. J gave up 6 bases and V 5 bases, and 14 bases lay outside the gene matches. This chain's CDR3 is CASRSPSRTGDDGYTF. CDR3 nucleotide sequence: TGTGCCAGCAGGAGCCCAAGCCGGACAGGGGACGATGGCTACACCTTC.

This clone was detected only once. The genes are TRBV18 and TRBJ2-2, with D perhaps matching TRBD2 (6 bases). Trimming left V 1 base short and J 2 bases short, with 11 bases between. The germline V gene encodes CDR1 KGHSH and CDR2 LQKENI. The CDR3 loop spans 16 amino acids. DNA for the CDR3: TGTGCCAGCTCACCACGCGGGACTGGAAACACCGGGGAGCTGTTTTTT. Translating it yields CASSPRGTGNTGELFF.

This sequence joins TRBV20-1 and TRBJ2-1, with 8 positions matching TRBD1. V lost 1 base and J lost 14; bases outside the gene matches: 4. The V gene's germline CDR1 is DFQATT and CDR2 SNEGSKA (reference sequence). This CDR3 comprises 11 residues. The CDR3 DNA reads TGCAGTGCTAGAGCCCAGGGGGCGGAGTTCTTC. Translation gives CSARAQGAEFF.

The rearrangement joins TRBV18 to TRBJ2-7; 9 positions match TRBD2. Trimming at V came to 3 bases and at J to 3 bases, leaving 6 bases not matched to a gene. The CDR3 extends over 15 amino acids. CDR1 is KGHSH, CDR2 LQKENI, per germline. The CDR3: CASSPRVAGDYEQYF. For the CDR3, the DNA is TGTGCCAGCTCACCTAGGGTAGCGGGAGACTACGAGCAGTACTTC.

The V call is TRBV21-1, the J call TRBJ2-7; TRBD1 reflects the table's D call only, with no check against the DNA. TRBV21-1 corresponds to a pseudogene. This CDR3 comprises 11 residues. CDR3 bases: TGTGCCAGCAGCACCCTACGGACAGGCCGCTTC. Its protein product is CASSTLRTGRF.

This clone was counted only a few times. The chain carries TRBV6-5 and TRBJ2-7; tentative D call: TRBD2 (7 bases). Germline V gene data show CDR1 as MNHEY and CDR2 as SVGAGI. Between the trimmed V and J ends, which lost 6 bases and 4 bases, there was a span of 19 bases. The length of the CDR3 is 15 residues. CDR3 bases: TGTGCCAGCAGCCAATCCGGGGGGCTGAAATACGAGCAGTACTTC. This codes for CASSQSGGLKYEQYF.

This sequence joins TRBV19 and TRBJ2-1, with 8 nucleotides matching TRBD1. The CDR3 contains 15 residues. The germline CDR1 and CDR2 sequences are LNHDA and SQIVND (reference sequence). J was trimmed by 2 bases and V by 8 bases; bases with no gene match: 8. The CDR3, as DNA: TGTGCCAGTCACCAACGGACAGGGACCTACAATGAGCAGTTCTTC. Translating gives CASHQRTGTYNEQFF.

This clone was observed once. The chain carries TRBV7-9 and TRBJ2-7; 9 bases match TRBD1. The CDR3 covers 15 residues. With V trimmed by 6 bases and J by 4 bases, 10 bases remained unmatched. CDR1 and CDR2 from the germline V gene are SEHNR and FQNEAQ (reference sequence). CDR3 nucleotides: TGTGCCAGCAGTGCAGGGACAGGGAGATTGTACGAGCAGTACTTC. Amino acid sequence: CASSAGTGRLYEQYF.

This chain uses TRBV29-1 with TRBJ2-3, with D tentatively TRBD1 (5 bases). Germline CDR1 reads SQVTM; CDR2 reads ANQGSEA. The V end lost 7 bases, the J end lost 1 base, and 18 bases lay between the germline ends. The CDR3 sequence is 15 residues long. The CDR3 nucleotides read TGCAGCGCCATCCCACAGGTCCCCGGCACAGATACGCAGTATTTT. It specifies CSAIPQVPGTDTQYF.